The TCR beta chain described here comes from a study of T cells expressing NK-cell markers. In the study overall: CD3+CD56+NKG2C+, CD3+CD56+NKG2C- and CD3+CD56-NKG2C+ T cells, once sorted, supplied the TCR beta repertoires.

Synthesis of TCR beta cDNA relied on 5'RACE template switching carrying UMIs. With the 5' RACE reads reprocessed, TCRdb shows one record per CDR3 protein and no DNA. The repertoire table contains around 550,000 distinct CDR3 sequences. A remark on this clonotype: No antigen is known for it.

The V gene's germline CDR1 is SGHDN and CDR2 FVKESK. The CDR3 covers 14 residues. Study conclusions and caveats: Dominance of the CD3+CD56-NKG2C+ fraction by these clonotypes also held in four donors.

Material: blood T cells: a sorted CD56 or NKG2C T cell subset, CD4+ or CD8+ T cells, or bulk PBMC T cells (not recorded which). This receptor was identified in a man in his late teens or twenties in good health. V usage is TRBV14 and J usage is TRBJ2-1; the D call of TRBD2 rests on TCRdb alone, since no DNA is present to check it. CDR3 amino acids: CASRRTGTINEQFF.